This TCR beta chain was profiled in a study of prognosis after radiotherapy for stage I lung cancer. Template was genomic DNA; TCR beta CDR3 amplified in two multiplex PCR rounds. Round-one PCR had primers specific to each TRBV and TRBJ gene. TCRdb re-analysed the multiplex PCR reads in MiXCR, keeping a single row per CDR3 protein. The sample includes around 51,000 distinct CDR3 sequences, less than 35% of them seen just once. V was cut by 6 bases and J by 4 bases, with 18 bases left in between. This CDR3 spans 14 amino acids. Germline V CDR1 and CDR2: DFQATT, SNEGSKA (reference sequence). This chain joins TRBV20-1 and TRBJ2-5; D not certain. The specimen comprised PBMCs, sampled before or after stereotactic body radiation therapy (not recorded which). The origin of this receptor is a donor over 45 with non-small cell lung cancer. CDR3 amino acids: CSAPNPSVGETQYF. As DNA, the CDR3 is TGCAGTGCCCCTAACCCTTCGGTGGGAGAGACCCAGTACTTC.